Below are 32 T cell receptor beta chains sequenced from a single sample in a study of OX40 agonist ivuxolimab in advanced cancers. Here immunoSEQ multiplex PCR was the method, and the copy in TCRdb shows in-frame clones only, minus some. The top ten clones hold less than 5% of a sample with about 95,000 clones, about 85% of them seen once. The sequencing here drew on CD4+ or CD8+ T cells sorted from blood, taken in a trial of the OX40 agonist ivuxolimab. The source is an adult with an advanced solid tumor such as melanoma, head and neck, liver or kidney cancer.

The rearrangement links TRBV9 to TRBJ2-4, with D tentatively TRBD1 (6 bases). The CDR3 length is 15 residues. V lost 3 bases, J lost 3 bases, and 13 bases lay in between. Germline-derived CDR1 and CDR2 are SGDLS and YYNGEE. This chain's CDR3 is CASSAGDIVKNIQYF. CDR3 nucleotides: TGTGCCAGCAGCGCAGGGGACATTGTCAAAAACATTCAGTACTTC.

CDR3 in DNA: TGTGCCAGCACCTCTTCGCAGATGAACACCGGGGAGCTGTTTTTT. It translates to CASTSSQMNTGELFF. The chain has TRBV7-9 and TRBJ2-2; D is ambiguous. The CDR3 length is 15 residues. Germline V gene sequence: CDR1 SEHNR, CDR2 FQNEAQ (reference sequence). V shed 7 bases and J shed 1 base, with 13 bases lying between them.

This sequence joins TRBV5-1 and TRBJ1-5; D perhaps matches TRBD1 (6 bases). Germline CDR1 reads SGHRS; CDR2 reads YFSETQ. CDR3 length: 14 residues. V lost 4 bases and J 9 bases, leaving 17 bases between the germline ends. CDR3 loop: CASSPGTPGGPQHF. CDR3 DNA: TGCGCCAGCAGCCCCGGGACACCGGGGGGGCCCCAGCATTTT.

The V and J genes are TRBV5-4 and TRBJ2-7, with a tentative D call TRBD2 (5 bases). CDR1 is SGHNT and CDR2 is YYREEE in the germline V gene (reference sequence). The length of the CDR3 is 13 residues. Trimming took 3 bases from V and 2 from J, leaving 9 bases between them. The CDR3 here is CASSYRDAYEQYF. Written as DNA, the CDR3 is TGTGCCAGCAGCTATCGGGATGCCTACGAGCAGTACTTC.

The genes are TRBV4-1 and TRBJ2-2; D perhaps matches TRBD1 (6 bases). Germline V gives CDR1 MGHRA, CDR2 YSYEKL. Trimming cost V 8 bases and J 4 bases, with 17 bases left between them. The CDR3 totals 15 residues. The CDR3 DNA reads TGCGCCAGCGGGGGCGATACACGGGGCACCGGGGAGCTGTTTTTT. Amino acids: CASGGDTRGTGELFF.

This chain links TRBV9 with TRBJ2-1; 7 positions agree with TRBD2. The CDR3 extends over 17 amino acids. The junction had 9 bases not matched to a gene; V was cut back by 0 bases and J by 3 bases. The germline CDR1 and CDR2 sequences are SGDLS and YYNGEE. The chain's CDR3 is CASSVDTTGGNYNEQFF. DNA for the CDR3: TGTGCCAGCAGCGTAGACACCACGGGGGGAAACTACAATGAGCAGTTCTTC. The full variable domain, rest sourced from reference TRBV9 and TRBJ2-1, is DSGVTQTPKHLITATGQRVTLRCSPRSGDLSVYWYQQSLDQGLQFLIQYYNGEERAKGNILERFSAQQFPDLHSELNLSSLELGDSALYFCASSVDTTGGNYNEQFFGPGTRLTVL.

V usage is TRBV5-5 and J usage is TRBJ1-1, with D uncertain. Germline CDR1 reads SGHKS; CDR2 reads YYEKEE (reference sequence). The CDR3 runs 15 residues. V was clipped by 6 bases and J by 2 bases, with 17 bases between them. The CDR3 is CASTPTGEGNTEAFF. The DNA for the CDR3 is TGTGCCAGCACCCCGACCGGAGAGGGCAACACTGAAGCTTTCTTT.

The rearrangement links TRBV7-9 to TRBJ1-4; tentative D call: TRBD1 (5 bases). CDR1 is SEHNR and CDR2 is FQNEAQ in the germline V gene (reference sequence). This CDR3 contains 18 residues. Trimming cost V 7 bases and J 5 bases, with 26 bases left between them. The CDR3 nucleotides read TGTGCCAGCACCACGTATATTGGGCCCACGGGGGGAAATGAAAAACTGTTTTTT. It encodes CASTTYIGPTGGNEKLFF.

V gene TRBV30 combines with J gene TRBJ1-6, with D possibly being TRBD1 (5 bases). The V end was cut by 3 bases, the J end by 8 bases, with 17 bases between. The V gene's germline CDR1 is GTSNPN and CDR2 SVGIG (reference sequence). The CDR3 is 15 residues long. CDR3 DNA sequence: TGTGCCTGGAGCGCCTCCAGGGCTGGGGATTCACCCCTCCACTTT. Its protein is CAWSASRAGDSPLHF. The entire variable domain, with the rest obtained from reference TRBV30 and TRBJ1-6, is as follows: SQTIHQWPATLVQPVGSPLSLECTVEGTSNPNLYWYRQAAGRGLQLLFYSVGIGQISSEVPQNLSASRPQDRQFILSSKKLLLSDSGFYLCAWSASRAGDSPLHFGNGTRLTVT.

The rearrangement joins TRBV27 to TRBJ2-3; TRBD1 is a possible D gene (5 bases). CDR1 MNHEY and CDR2 SMNVEV come from the germline V gene (reference sequence). V dropped 6 bases and J dropped 3 bases, with 7 bases sitting between them. The CDR3 loop spans 12 amino acids. CDR3 amino acids: CASRGLTDTQYF. DNA of the CDR3: TGTGCCAGCAGGGGGCTGACAGATACGCAGTATTTT.

The chain combines TRBV9 with TRBJ1-3; D is possibly TRBD1 (5 bases). Germline CDR1 reads SGDLS; CDR2 reads YYNGEE. The V end lost 0 bases, the J end lost 3 bases, and 10 bases lay between the germline ends. The CDR3 length is 15 residues. CDR3 in amino acids: CASSVDQGVGNTIYF. For the CDR3, the DNA is TGTGCCAGCAGCGTAGATCAGGGCGTTGGAAACACCATATATTTT.

The chain uses TRBV20-1 and TRBJ2-7; no firm D call. CDR3 length: 11 residues. Germline CDR1 is DFQATT and CDR2 is SNEGSKA (reference sequence). The ends were cut back, 2 bases at V and 4 bases at J, with 6 bases in the middle. CDR3 loop: CSARNFYEQYF. The DNA for the CDR3 is TGCAGTGCTAGAAACTTTTACGAGCAGTACTTC.

The chain couples TRBV7-9 to TRBJ2-7; D is undetermined. V gave up 5 bases and J gave up 0 bases, with 8 bases separating them. Germline V gives CDR1 SEHNR, CDR2 FQNEAQ (reference sequence). The length of the CDR3 is 13 residues. CDR3: CASSKQYSYEQYF. The DNA for the CDR3 is TGTGCCAGCAGCAAACAATACTCCTACGAGCAGTACTTC.

This clone was seen a few times. The chain combines TRBV19 with TRBJ1-2; the D gene is possibly TRBD1 (6 bases). The V gene's germline CDR1 is LNHDA and CDR2 SQIVND (reference sequence). There are 16 residues in the CDR3. Trimming took off 5 bases at V and 0 bases at J, with 16 bases between the two ends. The CDR3: CASSAGGIRANYGYTF. In nucleotides, the CDR3 is TGTGCCAGTAGTGCCGGGGGCATAAGAGCTAACTATGGCTACACCTTC.

V gene TRBV13 combines with J gene TRBJ2-7, with D possibly matching TRBD1 (6 bases). The V gene's germline CDR1 is PRHDT and CDR2 FYEKMQ (reference sequence). This CDR3 is 16 amino acids long. V lost 4 bases and J 7 bases, leaving 23 bases between the germline ends. Here the CDR3 reads CASSSRGWQGSMEQYF. The DNA of the CDR3 is TGTGCCAGCAGCTCCCGTGGATGGCAGGGGTCAATGGAGCAGTACTTC.

The chain is built from TRBV27 and TRBJ2-7; TRBD2 agrees at 9 bases. The CDR3 is 14 amino acids. Germline CDR1 and CDR2: MNHEY and SMNVEV (reference sequence). J lost 6 bases, V lost 3 bases, and 6 bases had no gene match. CDR3 sequence reads: CASSLLAGGVEQYF. The CDR3 DNA reads as TGTGCCAGCAGTTTGCTTGCGGGGGGGGTCGAGCAGTACTTC.

The chain employs TRBV28 and TRBJ2-3; TRBD2 might be the D (6 bases). The CDR3 is 16 residues long. Germline CDR1 is MDHEN and CDR2 is SYDVKM. Trimming pared 4 bases from V and 2 bases from J, leaving 16 bases between. CDR3 residues: CASSSQDYWDTDTQYF. CDR3 in DNA: TGTGCCAGCAGTTCACAGGACTACTGGGACACAGATACGCAGTATTTT. The full variable domain, completed using reference TRBV28 and TRBJ2-3, is DVKVTQSSRYLVKRTGEKVFLECVQDMDHENMFWYRQDPGLGLRLIYFSYDVKMKEKGDIPEGYSVSREKKERFSLILESASTNQTSMYLCASSSQDYWDTDTQYFGPGTRLTVL.

The V call is TRBV7-9, the J call TRBJ2-1; TRBD2 matches 8 bases. Losses at the gene ends were 5 bases for V and 6 bases for J; bases not matched to a gene: 9. The CDR3 consists of 15 residues. Germline-derived CDR1 and CDR2 are SEHNR and FQNEAQ (reference sequence). The CDR3: CASSRGLAGFNEQFF. CDR3 in DNA: TGTGCCAGCAGCCGCGGGCTAGCGGGTTTCAATGAGCAGTTCTTC.

The chain employs TRBV28 and TRBJ1-2; D gene unclear. CDR3 length: 16 amino acids. Germline V gene sequence: CDR1 MDHEN, CDR2 SYDVKM. Trimming removed 4 bases at V and 4 bases at J, with 19 bases between. The CDR3 here is CASSSPPLARRYGYTF. CDR3 coding DNA: TGTGCCAGCAGTTCCCCACCCCTGGCCAGACGCTATGGCTACACCTTC.

The sample holds a few counts of this clone. The chain is built from TRBV28 and TRBJ1-1; 8 nucleotides match TRBD1. CDR1 is MDHEN, CDR2 SYDVKM, per germline. Unmatched junction bases numbered 17, after V lost 6 bases and J lost 11 bases. The CDR3 totals 15 residues. CDR3 DNA sequence: TGTGCCAGCAGGACCGGGGACAGGCCGACCCAAAGGGCTTTCTTT. It yields the protein CASRTGDRPTQRAFF. The whole variable domain, filled in from reference TRBV28 and TRBJ1-1, reads DVKVTQSSRYLVKRTGEKVFLECVQDMDHENMFWYRQDPGLGLRLIYFSYDVKMKEKGDIPEGYSVSREKKERFSLILESASTNQTSMYLCASRTGDRPTQRAFFGQGTRLTVV.

The chain combines TRBV28 with TRBJ1-1; D uncertain. Germline CDR1 is MDHEN and CDR2 is SYDVKM. Trimming cost V 6 bases and J 6 bases, with 14 bases left between them. CDR3 length: 13 amino acids. CDR3 loop: CASSIQVLAEAFF. CDR3 coding DNA: TGTGCCAGCAGCATTCAGGTTCTCGCTGAAGCTTTCTTT.

The rearrangement joins TRBV30 to TRBJ1-4; D is unresolved. The length of the CDR3 is 14 residues. Trimming cost V 4 bases and J 3 bases, with 12 bases left between them. Germline lookup yields CDR1 GTSNPN and CDR2 SVGIG (reference sequence). CDR3 nucleotide sequence: TGTGCCTGGACTACAGCGATGGCTAATGAAAAACTGTTTTTT. This encodes CAWTTAMANEKLFF.

The J gene is TRBJ2-5, the V gene TRBV11-2, with D possibly TRBD1 on 5 matching bases. This CDR3 contains 13 residues. CDR1 and CDR2 from the germline V gene are SGHAT and FQNNGV. V was cut by 1 base and J by 2 bases, with 5 bases left in between. The CDR3 nucleotides read TGTGCCAGCAGCTTAGGACAGCAAGAGACCCAGTACTTC. Translated, it gives CASSLGQQETQYF.

On this clone itself: One end of the junction is discordant with germline, which a read error may explain. This same CDR3 is encoded by further DNA sequences in the sample. The CDR3 region is CASRNQGEAFF. The CDR3 DNA reads TGTGCTAGCAGGAACCAGGGAGAAGCTTTCTTT. The V call is TRBV6-6, the J call TRBJ1-1, with D perhaps TRBD1 (5 bases). This CDR3 spans 11 amino acids. CDR1 is MNHNY and CDR2 is SVGAGI in the germline V gene (reference sequence).

Notes on this clone: A read error may account for a junction end that differs from germline. This chain links TRBV28 with TRBJ1-1; TRBD1 matches at 9 bases. Germline CDR1 and CDR2: MDHEN and SYDVKM. The CDR3 is 12 residues long. CDR3 in amino acids: CASTQGAQVVLF. CDR3 nucleotide sequence: TGTGCCAGCACACAGGGGGCCCAGGTTGTTCTCTTT.

The genes are TRBV15 and TRBJ1-1; maybe TRBD1 (6 bases). The germline V gene has CDR1 LNHNV and CDR2 YYDKDF (reference sequence). V lost 0 bases and J lost 6, with 17 bases in between. The CDR3 extends over 16 amino acids. DNA of the CDR3: TGTGCCACCAGCAGAGAGATGGGGATCGGGGGCCCTGAAGCTTTCTTT. It translates to CATSREMGIGGPEAFF.

V and J are TRBV5-4 and TRBJ1-2; D is perhaps TRBD1 (6 bases). The CDR3 runs 13 residues. Trimming shortened V by 3 bases and J by 4 bases, and 10 bases separated the two germline ends. Germline V gene lookup returns CDR1 SGHNT and CDR2 YYREEE (reference sequence). The CDR3 loop reads CASSSQGSYGYTF. CDR3 nucleotides: TGTGCCAGCAGCTCACAGGGCTCCTATGGCTACACCTTC.

This chain links TRBV7-3 with TRBJ2-1; TRBD1 matches 10 bases. This CDR3 spans 15 amino acids. V shed 5 bases and J 8 bases; nucleotides not matched to a gene: 9. Germline V CDR1 and CDR2: SGHTA, FQGTGA. The CDR3 is CASSGPGQGSDEQFF. The CDR3, as DNA: TGTGCCAGCAGCGGACCGGGACAGGGGAGCGATGAGCAGTTCTTC.

The chain links TRBV19 to TRBJ2-5; D call uncertain. This CDR3 comprises 14 residues. Germline CDR1 is LNHDA and CDR2 is SQIVND (reference sequence). V dropped 3 bases and J dropped 4 bases, with 12 bases sitting between them. CDR3: CASSILPLGETQYF. The CDR3 region has the DNA TGTGCCAGTAGTATTTTGCCTTTGGGAGAGACCCAGTACTTC.

The J gene is TRBJ1-1, the V gene TRBV7-9; D uncertain. Germline assignment: CDR1 SEHNR and CDR2 FQNEAQ (reference sequence). This CDR3 spans 11 amino acids. V lost 5 bases and J 4 bases, leaving 5 bases between the germline ends. The CDR3 loop reads CASSEGTEAFF. The CDR3 DNA sequence: TGTGCCAGCAGCGAGGGCACTGAAGCTTTCTTT.

CDR3 in amino acids: CASSQGGASTDTQYF. In DNA, the CDR3 is TGTGCCAGCAGCCAAGGGGGAGCTAGCACAGATACGCAGTATTTT. The chain carries TRBV14 and TRBJ2-3; a possible D gene is TRBD2 (5 bases). Germline V gene data show CDR1 as SGHDN and CDR2 as FVKESK. The CDR3 is 15 residues long. V was shortened by 1 base and J by 0 bases, with 8 bases between the two germline ends.

The rearrangement links TRBV6-1 to TRBJ1-5, with D unresolved. This CDR3 is 15 amino acids long. Between the trimmed V and J ends, which lost 3 bases and 1 base, there was a span of 10 bases. The germline V gene has CDR1 MNHNS and CDR2 SASEGT. Here the CDR3 DNA reads TGTGCCAGCAGTGACCCTGGGGTGAGCAATCAGCCCCAGCATTTT. Protein product: CASSDPGVSNQPQHF.